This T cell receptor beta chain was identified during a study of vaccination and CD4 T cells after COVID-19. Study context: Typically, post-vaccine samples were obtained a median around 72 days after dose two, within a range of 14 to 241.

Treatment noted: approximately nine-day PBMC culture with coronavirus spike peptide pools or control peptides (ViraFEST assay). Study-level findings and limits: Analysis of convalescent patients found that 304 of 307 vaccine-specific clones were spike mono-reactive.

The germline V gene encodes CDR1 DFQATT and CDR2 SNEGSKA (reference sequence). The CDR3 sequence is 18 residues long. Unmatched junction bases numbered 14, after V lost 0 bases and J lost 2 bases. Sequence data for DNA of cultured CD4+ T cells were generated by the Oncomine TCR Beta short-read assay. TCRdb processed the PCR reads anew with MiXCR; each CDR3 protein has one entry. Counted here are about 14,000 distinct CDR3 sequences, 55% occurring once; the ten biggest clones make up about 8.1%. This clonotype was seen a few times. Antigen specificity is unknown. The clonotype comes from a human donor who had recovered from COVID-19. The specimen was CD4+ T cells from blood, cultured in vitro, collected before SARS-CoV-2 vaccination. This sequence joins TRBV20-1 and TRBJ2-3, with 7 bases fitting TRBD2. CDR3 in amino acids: CSARDGGASGGATDTQYF. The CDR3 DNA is TGCAGTGCTAGAGACGGTGGGGCTAGCGGTGGGGCCACAGATACGCAGTATTTT.